A selection of T cell receptor beta chains follows, all from one sample in a study of siplizumab effects on memory and regulatory T cells. The assay was immunoSEQ multiplex PCR, and TCRdb's table has in-frame clones only and misses some. Of around 120,000 clones in the sample, less than 95% were seen once. Sequencing was done on a sample of non-Treg CD4+ T cells sorted from blood. The receptor set was obtained from a human donor in good health. Both conserved end residues are part of each CDR3. A D gene is named only where the DNA matches it firmly. Size tells how often a clone was seen (once, few, many) or the class of an expanded clone, and some rows leave it out.

j_gene: TRBJ2-3
v_gene: TRBV6-5
d_gene: TRBD2
abundance: -
CDR3aa: CASSYGDYTDTQYF
CDR3nt: TGTGCCAGCAGTTACGGGGACTACACAGATACGCAGTATTTT

j_gene: TRBJ2-4
v_gene: TRBV18
d_gene: -
abundance: -
CDR3aa: CASSPTRVQNIQYF
CDR3nt: TGTGCCAGCTCACCAACCAGAGTCCAAAACATTCAGTACTTC

j_gene: TRBJ2-7
v_gene: TRBV7-2
d_gene: TRBD2
abundance: -
CDR3aa: CASSSRRGGTYEQYF
CDR3nt: TGTGCCAGCAGCTCTCGCCGGGGGGGGACCTACGAGCAGTACTTC

j_gene: TRBJ2-1
v_gene: TRBV7-9
d_gene: -
abundance: -
CDR3aa: CASSFSGRTSYNEQFF
CDR3nt: TGTGCCAGCAGCTTTTCAGGGAGAACCTCCTACAATGAGCAGTTCTTC

j_gene: TRBJ1-5
v_gene: TRBV4-1
d_gene: -
abundance: -
CDR3aa: CASSQGDQPQHF
CDR3nt: TGCGCCAGCAGCCAAGGGGATCAGCCCCAGCATTTT

j_gene: TRBJ1-5
v_gene: TRBV19
d_gene: -
abundance: -
CDR3aa: CASSGGRGNQPQHF
CDR3nt: TGTGCCAGTAGTGGAGGACGTGGAAATCAGCCCCAGCATTTT

j_gene: TRBJ2-7
v_gene: TRBV10-2
d_gene: TRBD1
abundance: -
CDR3aa: CASSRDRIYEQYF
CDR3nt: TGCGCCAGCAGCCGGGACAGGATCTACGAGCAGTACTTC

j_gene: TRBJ2-7
v_gene: TRBV11-2
d_gene: TRBD2
abundance: -
CDR3aa: CASSSQREGLHEQYF
CDR3nt: TGTGCCAGCAGCTCTCAGCGGGAGGGCCTCCACGAGCAGTACTTC

j_gene: TRBJ1-1
v_gene: TRBV7-2
d_gene: -
abundance: -
CDR3aa: CASNREVTEAFF
CDR3nt: TGTGCCAGCAACAGAGAGGTTACTGAAGCTTTCTTT

j_gene: TRBJ2-3
v_gene: TRBV2
d_gene: TRBD2
abundance: -
CDR3aa: CASTLAGGYTDTQYF
CDR3nt: TGTGCCAGCACTCTAGCGGGAGGGTACACAGATACGCAGTATTTT

j_gene: TRBJ2-7
v_gene: TRBV9
d_gene: -
abundance: -
CDR3aa: CASSRIVVPYEQYF
CDR3nt: TGTGCCAGCAGCCGCATCGTGGTTCCCTACGAGCAGTACTTC

j_gene: TRBJ2-1
v_gene: TRBV10-1
d_gene: -
abundance: once
CDR3aa: CASSRDRNGEQFF
CDR3nt: TGCGCCAGCAGCCGAGACAGGAACGGTGAGCAGTTCTTC

j_gene: TRBJ2-1
v_gene: TRBV27
d_gene: TRBD2
abundance: -
CDR3aa: CASRSPAGAYNEQFF
CDR3nt: TGTGCCAGCAGATCTCCAGCGGGAGCCTACAATGAGCAGTTCTTC